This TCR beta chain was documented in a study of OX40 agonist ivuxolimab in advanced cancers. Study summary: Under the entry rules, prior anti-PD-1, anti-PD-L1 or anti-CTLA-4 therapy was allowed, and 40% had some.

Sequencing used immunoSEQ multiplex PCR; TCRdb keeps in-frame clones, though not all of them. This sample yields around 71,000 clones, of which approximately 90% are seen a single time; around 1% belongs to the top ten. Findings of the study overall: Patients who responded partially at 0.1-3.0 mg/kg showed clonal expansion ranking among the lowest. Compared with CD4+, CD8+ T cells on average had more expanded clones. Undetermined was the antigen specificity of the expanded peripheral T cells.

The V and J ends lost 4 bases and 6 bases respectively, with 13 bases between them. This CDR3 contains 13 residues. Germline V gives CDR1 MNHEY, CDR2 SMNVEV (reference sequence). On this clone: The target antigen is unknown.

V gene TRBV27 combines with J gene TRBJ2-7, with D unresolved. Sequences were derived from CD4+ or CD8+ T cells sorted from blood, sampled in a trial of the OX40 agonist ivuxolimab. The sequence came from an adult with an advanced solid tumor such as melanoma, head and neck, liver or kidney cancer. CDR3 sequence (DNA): TGTGCCAGCAGTTCCCAGGAGTGGGGCGAGCAGTACTTC. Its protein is CASSSQEWGEQYF.